Each of the 22 T cell receptor beta chains below was sequenced from the same sample in a study of blood T cell repertoires in COVID-19. Using immunoSEQ multiplex PCR, the repertoire was profiled, and TCRdb retains in-frame clones only, with some absent. Of about 250,000 clones detected, around 85% appear once; the ten largest clones hold about 1%. The sample was peripheral blood. The receptors stem from a human donor with COVID-19, enrolled during active disease. The donor label of this sample is uncertain.

The rearrangement joins TRBV28 to TRBJ2-5; 7 bases match TRBD1. V gave up 5 bases and J gave up 3 bases; unmatched junction bases: 6. Germline V gene lookup returns CDR1 MDHEN and CDR2 SYDVKM. There are 14 residues in the CDR3. CDR3 nucleotides: TGTGCCAGCAGTACCCTAGGACAGGAAGAGACCCAGTACTTC. Translated: CASSTLGQEETQYF.

The chain has TRBV7-9 and TRBJ1-2; 9 positions agree with TRBD1. J gave up 8 bases and V 3 bases, and 7 bases lay outside the gene matches. Germline loops: CDR1 SEHNR, CDR2 FQNEAQ (reference sequence). The CDR3 has 14 amino acids. CDR3 nucleotides: TGTGCCAGCAGCTTCGCCGGGACAGGGAGCGGCTACACCTTC. Translation gives CASSFAGTGSGYTF.

This chain connects TRBV9 to TRBJ1-2; a weak D match, TRBD1 (5 bases). There are 15 residues in the CDR3. The V gene lost 0 bases and the J gene lost 5 bases, with 14 bases spanning the gap. The germline gives CDR1 SGDLS, CDR2 YYNGEE. The CDR3 bases are TGTGCCAGCAGCGTAGACAGCAGGGCGGGGTATGGCTACACCTTC. This translates into CASSVDSRAGYGYTF.

The chain couples TRBV6-5 to TRBJ1-5; D remains unclear. V dropped 6 bases and J dropped 7 bases, with 10 bases sitting between them. From germline, CDR1 is MNHEY and CDR2 SVGAGI. This CDR3 has 12 amino acids. The CDR3 DNA reads as TGTGCCAGCAGACGGGGAGGGCAGCCCCAGCATTTT. This translates into CASRRGGQPQHF.

The CDR3: CASSQTSGSILETQYF. The CDR3 nucleotides read TGTGCCAGCAGCCAAACTAGCGGGAGTATTTTGGAGACCCAGTACTTC. This chain links TRBV3-1 (or the pseudogene TRBV3-2) with TRBJ2-5, with TRBD2 matching 11 bases. The V segment lost 2 bases and the J segment 5 bases; nucleotides outside the gene matches: 7. CDR1 and CDR2 (germline): LGHDT, YNNKEL (reference sequence). CDR3 size: 16 residues.

V usage is TRBV28 and J usage is TRBJ2-7, with a weak D call TRBD2 (5 bases). The CDR3 runs to 12 residues. V was trimmed by 3 bases and J by 9 bases, leaving 12 bases between them. The germline gives CDR1 MDHEN, CDR2 SYDVKM. The CDR3 coding sequence is TGTGCCAGCAGTTTGAGGGCAGGTTGGCAGTACTTC. The encoded protein is CASSLRAGWQYF. The full variable domain, rest sourced from reference TRBV28 and TRBJ2-7, is DVKVTQSSRYLVKRTGEKVFLECVQDMDHENMFWYRQDPGLGLRLIYFSYDVKMKEKGDIPEGYSVSREKKERFSLILESASTNQTSMYLCASSLRAGWQYFGPGTRLTVT.

The chain uses TRBV7-9 and TRBJ1-5; TRBD1 matches at 7 bases. CDR3 length equals 18 residues. Germline V CDR1 and CDR2: SEHNR, FQNEAQ (reference sequence). The V and J ends lost 2 bases and 0 bases, in that order; junction bases with no gene match: 10. CDR3 loop: CASSLPPGTDSSNQPQHF. Here the CDR3 DNA reads TGTGCCAGCAGCTTACCGCCTGGGACAGACTCTAGCAATCAGCCCCAGCATTTT.

This chain links TRBV28 with TRBJ2-7, with 10 positions matching TRBD2. The CDR3 length is 19 residues. The V gene's germline CDR1 is MDHEN and CDR2 SYDVKM. V was pared by 6 bases and J by 1 base, with 18 bases of the junction left unmatched. The CDR3 DNA sequence: TGTGCCAGCAGCCGGGACCCCCGGATGGCTAGCGGGAGTTCCTACGAGCAGTACTTC. Its translation: CASSRDPRMASGSSYEQYF.

The J gene is TRBJ2-1, the V gene TRBV7-9; TRBD1 aligns across 7 bases. With V trimmed by 1 base and J by 6 bases, 6 bases remained unmatched. Germline values: CDR1 SEHNR, CDR2 FQNEAQ (reference sequence). This CDR3 has 15 amino acids. The CDR3 here is CASSLGGQAVNEQFF. The CDR3 DNA reads TGTGCCAGCAGCTTAGGAGGACAGGCGGTCAATGAGCAGTTCTTC.

The chain uses TRBV9 and TRBJ2-3, with D perhaps TRBD1 (6 bases). Trimming left V 0 bases short and J 2 bases short, with 19 bases between. CDR3 length: 18 residues. Germline lookup yields CDR1 SGDLS and CDR2 YYNGEE. The DNA for the CDR3 is TGTGCCAGCAGCGTAGTAGGGGGAGAGACATACGACACAGATACGCAGTATTTT. Translated: CASSVVGGETYDTDTQYF.

The gene calls are TRBV6-6 and TRBJ1-5; D not certain. Trimming removed 11 bases from V and 4 bases from J, with 15 bases in between. The CDR3 sequence is 13 residues long. Germline values: CDR1 MNHNY, CDR2 SVGAGI (reference sequence). The CDR3 DNA sequence: TGTGCCTACTCCGGGGAGGATAATCAGCCCCAGCATTTT. This encodes CAYSGEDNQPQHF.

J is TRBJ1-2 and V is TRBV19; D might be TRBD1 (5 bases). V dropped 4 bases and J dropped 4 bases, with 19 bases sitting between them. CDR3 length: 16 residues. Germline loops: CDR1 LNHDA, CDR2 SQIVND (reference sequence). The CDR3 protein is CASSTGSWGRLYGYTF. The DNA for the CDR3 is TGTGCCAGTAGTACCGGGTCTTGGGGGAGGCTCTATGGCTACACCTTC. Together with reference TRBV19 and TRBJ1-2, the CDR3 gives the full variable domain: DGGITQSPKYLFRKEGQNVTLSCEQNLNHDAMYWYRQDPGQGLRLIYYSQIVNDFQKGDIAEGYSVSREKKESFPLTVTSAQKNPTAFYLCASSTGSWGRLYGYTFGSGTRLTVV.

The rearrangement links TRBV11-2 to TRBJ2-1, with TRBD2 matching over 7 bases. The J segment lost 0 bases and the V segment lost 0 bases, leaving 11 bases of the junction unmatched. The CDR3 is 19 amino acids. Germline CDR1 is SGHAT and CDR2 is FQNNGV. In nucleotides, the CDR3 is TGTGCCAGCAGCTTAGAGGCGGGAGCCCCTGTGGGCTCCTACAATGAGCAGTTCTTC. It specifies CASSLEAGAPVGSYNEQFF.

This clone was observed once. The chain couples TRBV3-1 (or the pseudogene TRBV3-2) to TRBJ2-3, with a tentative D call TRBD2 (6 bases). This CDR3 is 14 amino acids long. With 6 bases removed from V and 6 bases from J, the gap between germline ends came to 16 bases. Germline CDR1 and CDR2: LGHDT and YNNKEL (reference sequence). Here the CDR3 reads CASRPTREADTQYF. DNA for the CDR3: TGTGCCAGCAGACCGACTAGGGAGGCTGATACGCAGTATTTT.

For this clone: The sample has other DNA sequences that encode this CDR3 too. The chain couples TRBV5-1 to TRBJ1-1; D ambiguous. The CDR3 loop spans 14 amino acids. Per the germline V gene, CDR1 is SGHRS and CDR2 is YFSETQ. Trimming left V 3 bases short and J 1 base short, with 10 bases between. The chain's CDR3 is CASSSLTANTEAFF. The CDR3 coding sequence is TGCGCCAGCAGCTCGCTAACAGCGAACACTGAAGCTTTCTTT.

The gene calls are TRBV12-3 or TRBV12-4 and TRBJ1-5; D is possibly TRBD1 (6 bases). This CDR3 comprises 13 residues. V lost 2 bases and J 7 bases, leaving 9 bases between the germline ends. CDR3 sequence reads: CASSLTGLQPQHF. The CDR3 region has the DNA TGTGCCAGCAGTTTAACAGGGCTCCAGCCCCAGCATTTT.

The chain couples TRBV7-2 to TRBJ2-2; TRBD2 matches 7 bases. Germline CDR1 and CDR2: SGHTA and FQGNSA. V shed 1 base, J shed 5 bases, and the junction held 4 bases outside the gene matches. This CDR3 has 15 amino acids. CDR3 coding DNA: TGTGCCAGCAGCTTAGGGGGAGGGGAAACCGGGGAGCTGTTTTTT. It specifies CASSLGGGETGELFF.

This clone has just one count. The gene calls are TRBV19 and TRBJ2-7; TRBD2 agrees at 7 bases. CDR1 is LNHDA and CDR2 is SQIVND in the germline V gene (reference sequence). This CDR3 has 16 amino acids. V gave up 4 bases and J gave up 0 bases; unmatched junction bases: 9. The CDR3 is CASSTTLSGYSYEQYF. Here the CDR3 DNA reads TGTGCCAGTAGTACAACTCTTAGCGGGTACTCCTACGAGCAGTACTTC.

This chain uses TRBV3-1 (or the pseudogene TRBV3-2) with TRBJ2-3; 7 positions agree with TRBD1. The germline CDR1 and CDR2 sequences are LGHDT and YNNKEL (reference sequence). Unmatched junction bases numbered 11, after V lost 1 base and J lost 1 base. The CDR3 has 18 amino acids. The CDR3, as DNA: TGTGCCAGCAGCCAAGTGAACAGGGGTGAAGGGTGCACAGATACGCAGTATTTT. Translated, it gives CASSQVNRGEGCTDTQYF.

The DNA of the CDR3 is TGTGCCAGCAGCCTCCTGGGGGGGGCTAATGAAAAACTGTTTTTT. It is translated as CASSLLGGANEKLFF. J is TRBJ1-4 and V is TRBV27; possible D gene TRBD1, 5 bases. V gave up 6 bases and J gave up 3 bases, with 14 bases separating them. CDR3 length equals 15 residues. Per the germline V gene, CDR1 is MNHEY and CDR2 is SMNVEV (reference sequence).

V and J are TRBV9 and TRBJ2-5; tentatively, D is TRBD1 (6 bases). Germline CDR1 SGDLS, CDR2 YYNGEE. This CDR3 spans 17 amino acids. The V and J ends lost 2 bases and 3 bases respectively, with 20 bases between them. Here the CDR3 reads CASSVKGGRGREETQYF. CDR3 bases: TGTGCCAGCAGCGTTAAAGGGGGAAGGGGACGGGAAGAGACCCAGTACTTC.

This chain joins TRBV28 and TRBJ2-7; 9 bases are shared with TRBD2. The V gene end was trimmed by 7 bases and the J gene end by 3 bases; junction bases not matched to a gene: 7. Looked up from germline, CDR1 is MDHEN and CDR2 is SYDVKM. The CDR3 length is 14 residues. The CDR3 DNA reads TGTGCCAGCACCACTGGCGGGGGGGTCTACGAGCAGTACTTC. This sequence encodes CASTTGGGVYEQYF. The whole variable domain, remainder taken from reference TRBV28 and TRBJ2-7, is DVKVTQSSRYLVKRTGEKVFLECVQDMDHENMFWYRQDPGLGLRLIYFSYDVKMKEKGDIPEGYSVSREKKERFSLILESASTNQTSMYLCASTTGGGVYEQYFGPGTRLTVT.